The subject of this entry is one TCR beta chain. Reverse transcription of about 0.45 to 1 ug RNA was performed with random hexamers. Each CDR3 protein gets one entry after TCRdb re-called the immunoSEQ multiplex PCR reads with MiXCR. The sample lists 100,000 to 150,000 distinct CDR3 sequences, around 75% occurring once. V lost 0 bases and J lost 7, with 19 bases in between. Looked up from germline, CDR1 is SGDLS and CDR2 is YYNGEE. This CDR3 is built from 16 residues. This entry comes from a study of CD8 T cells in Susac syndrome. The sequenced sample consisted of CD8+ T cells from PBMCs. This receptor was obtained from a human donor with multiple sclerosis. This rearrangement joins TRBV9 to TRBJ1-1, with TRBD1 as a possible D gene (5 bases). CDR3 in DNA: TGTGCCAGCAGCGTAGAAGGCACCTCCAGGGTATATGAAGCTTTCTTT. It encodes CASSVEGTSRVYEAFF.